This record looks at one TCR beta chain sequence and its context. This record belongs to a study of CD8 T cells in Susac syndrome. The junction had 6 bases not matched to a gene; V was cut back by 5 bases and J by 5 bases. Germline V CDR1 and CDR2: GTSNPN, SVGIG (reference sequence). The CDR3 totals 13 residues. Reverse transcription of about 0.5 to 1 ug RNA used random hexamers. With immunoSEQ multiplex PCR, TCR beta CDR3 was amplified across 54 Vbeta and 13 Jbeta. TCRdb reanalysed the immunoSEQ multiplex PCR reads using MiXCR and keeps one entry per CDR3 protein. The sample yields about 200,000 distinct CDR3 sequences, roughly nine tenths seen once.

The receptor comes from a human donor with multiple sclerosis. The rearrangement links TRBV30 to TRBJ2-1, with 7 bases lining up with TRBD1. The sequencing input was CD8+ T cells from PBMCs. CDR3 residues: CAWVQGLHNEQFF. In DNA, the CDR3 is TGTGCCTGGGTACAGGGGCTACACAATGAGCAGTTCTTC. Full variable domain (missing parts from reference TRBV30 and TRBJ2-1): SQTIHQWPATLVQPVGSPLSLECTVEGTSNPNLYWYRQAAGRGLQLLFYSVGIGQISSEVPQNLSASRPQDRQFILSSKKLLLSDSGFYLCAWVQGLHNEQFFGPGTRLTVL.